The 11 T cell receptor delta chains given below trace back to one sample, sequenced in a study of in vitro expanded adult blood gammadelta T cells. These receptors lack a known antigen. TCRdb reran clone calling via CATT on the 5' RACE reads. The sample carries more than 650 delta-chain clones, roughly 40% recorded once. Live CD3+ TCRgammadelta+ Vgamma9+ Vdelta2+ T cells were FACS-sorted after expansion. Before expansion, PBMC got 1 uM zoledronate for one day and were washed three times. Expansion lasted around 15 days, and IL-2 was replenished every 3 to 4 days. The sequences come from gamma-delta T cells from peripheral blood expanded in culture, collected from an in vitro culture stimulated with zoledronate. The receptor set was obtained from an adult in good health.

This clone was observed once. A much bigger clone sits one base away, suggesting this may be a read error. The chain employs TRDV2 and TRDJ1; D is undetermined. The germline V gene encodes CDR1 GEAIGNYY and CDR2 EKD. V dropped 0 bases and J dropped 4 bases, with 14 bases sitting between them. The CDR3 spans 15 residues. The CDR3 is CACDTVGLNIDKLIF. The CDR3 DNA reads as TGTGCCTGTGACACCGTGGGACTAAACATCGATAAACTCATCTTT.

Comments on this clone: This sequence is one base from a far larger clone and is likely a read error. The gene calls are TRDV2 and TRDJ2; the D gene is possibly TRDD3 (5 bases). V gave up 3 bases and J gave up 8 bases, with 15 bases separating them. The CDR3 covers 14 residues. Germline V gene sequence: CDR1 GEAIGNYY, CDR2 EKD. In DNA, the CDR3 is TGTGCCTGTGACCCCTTGGGGAAAGCCGCACAACTCTTCTTT. This encodes CACDPLGKAAQLFF.

Concerning this clone: A read error may explain this, as a much larger clone is one base away. In the same sample, other DNA sequences code for this CDR3. In nucleotides, the CDR3 is TGTGCCTGTGACGACCTGGCCGTTCTGGGGGATGAAGGAGGCACAGATAAACTCATCTTT. This encodes CACDDLAVLGDEGGTDKLIF. The V call is TRDV2, the J call TRDJ1; 9 bases line up with TRDD3. Per the germline V gene, CDR1 is GEAIGNYY and CDR2 is EKD. Losses at the gene ends were 3 bases for V and 5 bases for J; bases not matched to a gene: 24. This CDR3 is built from 20 residues.

Notes on this clone: A much more abundant neighbour one base away suggests this may be a read error. The same CDR3 arises from other DNA sequences in this sample as well. The V call is TRDV2, the J call TRDJ3, with TRDD3 matching 13 bases. CDR3 length: 22 amino acids. Looked up from germline, CDR1 is GEAIGNYY and CDR2 is EKD. For the CDR3, the DNA is TGTGCCTGTGACGCGGGTGGACTGGGGGATACGAGTCGCTCCTGGGACACTCGACAGATGTTTTTC. It codes for CACDAGGLGDTSRSWDTRQMFF.

This clone is large in the sample. Other DNA sequences within the sample encode an identical CDR3. The chain links TRDV2 to TRDJ1; 9 positions agree with TRDD3. CDR3 length: 18 amino acids. Germline lookup yields CDR1 GEAIGNYY and CDR2 EKD. V shed 0 bases and J 0 bases; nucleotides not matched to a gene: 10. The CDR3 spells CACDTVISGGYHTDKLIF. The DNA for the CDR3 is TGTGCCTGTGACACCGTAATATCCGGGGGATACCACACCGATAAACTCATCTTT.

To note about this clone: This sequence is one base from a far larger clone and is likely a read error. The DNA for the CDR3 is TGTGCCTGTGACACAGTCCGCGTACTGGGGGATGTTGACACCGATAAACTCATCTTT. Translating it yields CACDTVRVLGDVDTDKLIF. The chain uses TRDV2 and TRDJ1, with 10 nucleotides matching TRDD3. The germline CDR1 and CDR2 sequences are GEAIGNYY and EKD. V shed 1 base, J shed 0 bases, and the junction held 13 bases outside the gene matches. The CDR3 runs 19 residues.

By its share, this clone is large. Other DNA sequences from this sample encode an identical CDR3 as well. This sequence joins TRDV2 and TRDJ1; 7 nucleotides line up with TRDD3. V lost 3 bases, J lost 3 bases, and 18 bases stayed unmatched. Looked up from germline, CDR1 is GEAIGNYY and CDR2 is EKD. This CDR3 is 18 amino acids long. The DNA of the CDR3 is TGTGCCTGTGACGCTGTAGAAGCGGATACGCTTTTCGCCGATAAACTCATCTTT. As protein: CACDAVEADTLFADKLIF.

The rearrangement links TRDV2 to TRDJ3, with a possible D match to TRDD3 (6 bases). The CDR3 has 18 amino acids. Germline V lookup: CDR1 GEAIGNYY, CDR2 EKD. Trimming took off 1 base at V and 0 bases at J, with 12 bases between the two ends. The CDR3, as DNA: TGTGCCTGTGACACAGCGGGGGAGAGCTCCTGGGACACCCGACAGATGTTTTTC. This gives the protein CACDTAGESSWDTRQMFF.

A note on this clone: The junction does not match germline at one end; this may be a read error. Other DNA sequences in this specimen translate into the identical CDR3. This chain joins TRDV2 and TRDJ3; 8 positions agree with TRDD3. Germline V gene sequence: CDR1 GEAIGNYY, CDR2 EKD. The CDR3 consists of 18 residues. CDR3 nucleotide sequence: TGTGCCTGTGACACCGTGCTGGGGGACTCCTGGGACACTCGACAGATGTTTTTC. This sequence encodes CACDTVLGDSWDTRQMFF.

For this clone: Other DNA sequences of this sample code for an identical CDR3. J is TRDJ1 and V is TRDV2; 8 nucleotides line up with TRDD3. Trimming removed 1 base from V and 5 bases from J; junction bases left unmatched: 20. This CDR3 contains 19 residues. Germline CDR1 reads GEAIGNYY; CDR2 reads EKD. CDR3 in amino acids: CACDTLDTTGGPPGDKLIF. Here the CDR3 DNA reads TGTGCCTGTGACACACTCGACACGACTGGGGGGCCACCAGGAGATAAACTCATCTTT.

This clone has only a few counts. The junction departs from germline at one end; a sequencing error may be responsible. This specimen includes other DNA sequences encoding the same CDR3. The V gene is TRDV2, the J gene TRDJ1, with TRDD3 as a possible D gene (6 bases). CDR1 is GEAIGNYY, CDR2 EKD, per germline. CDR3 size: 17 residues. The CDR3 is CACDPVPRYDDTDKLIF. The CDR3 nucleotides read TGTGCCTGTGACCCGGTTCCGCGATACGACGACACTGATAAACTCATCTTT.